Below, 32 T cell receptor beta chains from the same sample are listed, as sequenced in a study of T cells in women clearing cervical HPV infection. Sequencing used immunoSEQ multiplex PCR; TCRdb keeps in-frame clones, though not all of them. This sample's table has 20,000 to 30,000 clones. The sequenced material came from blood buffy coat. These receptors were collected from a woman between 18 and 69 years old with a cervical HPV16 infection that either progressed to CIN3+ or cleared (not recorded which).

A remark on this clone: The read gets to within 3 residues of the CDR3 end, and the germline J gene fills in the rest. This sequence joins TRBV2 and TRBJ2-7, with D perhaps matching TRBD2 (5 bases). V gave up 10 bases and J gave up 4 bases, with 14 bases separating them. The CDR3 has 12 residues. Looked up from germline, CDR1 is SNHLY and CDR2 is FYNNEI. Incomplete CDR3 DNA: TGTGCCATAATCCAGAGGGCTTACGAG. It yields the protein CAIIQRAYE. The whole CDR3 sequence reads CAIIQRAYEQYF.

A word on this clone: From the germline J gene comes the end of the CDR3, since the read stops 3 residues before it. The rearrangement links TRBV19 to TRBJ1-2; weak D call: TRBD1 (5 bases). The CDR3 is 16 amino acids. Germline loops: CDR1 LNHDA, CDR2 SQIVND (reference sequence). The DNA read from the CDR3 is TGTGCCAGTAGTATTATTAGCACAGGACCCAACAATGAC. Protein product: CASSIISTGPNND. The entire CDR3 reads CASSIISTGPNNDYTF. The full variable domain, completed using reference TRBV19 and TRBJ1-2, is DGGITQSPKYLFRKEGQNVTLSCEQNLNHDAMYWYRQDPGQGLRLIYYSQIVNDFQKGDIAEGYSVSREKKESFPLTVTSAQKNPTAFYLCASSIISTGPNNDYTFGSGTRLTVV.

About this clone itself: The read terminates 3 residues ahead of where the CDR3 ends, so the germline J gene completes it. The V gene is TRBV29-1, the J gene TRBJ2-5, with D possibly TRBD2 on 6 matching bases. The V gene lost 5 bases and the J gene lost 2 bases, with 18 bases spanning the gap. Per the germline V gene, CDR1 is SQVTM and CDR2 is ANQGSEA. The CDR3 is made up of 15 amino acids. The DNA read from the CDR3 is TGCAGCGTTCCTCCCATAGCGGATATACAAGAGACC. Translation: CSVPPIADIQET. The whole CDR3 sequence is CSVPPIADIQETQYF.

Of note for this clone: The read terminates 3 residues ahead of where the CDR3 ends, so the germline J gene completes it. V gene TRBV13 combines with J gene TRBJ1-4, with a tentative D call TRBD1 (6 bases). The CDR3 runs 18 residues. Per the germline V gene, CDR1 is PRHDT and CDR2 is FYEKMQ (reference sequence). The covered CDR3 bases are TGTGCCAGCAGCCAGGGGCGGATAGGTGATTCCTATAATTCACCA. Translated, it gives CASSQGRIGDSYNSP. The CDR3 in its entirety is CASSQGRIGDSYNSPLFF.

Of note for this clone: Sequencing ends 3 residues short of the CDR3 end; the germline J gene provides the rest. The chain carries TRBV30 and TRBJ1-4, with D hard to call. Germline V lookup: CDR1 GTSNPN, CDR2 SVGIG (reference sequence). The CDR3 contains 13 residues. V dropped 4 bases and J dropped 1 base, with 7 bases sitting between them. CDR3 residues: CAWMPGTNEKLFF. The sequenced CDR3 bases are TGTGCCTGGATGCCGGGAACTAATGAAAAA.

As for this clone: Read sequence stops 3 residues before the CDR3 end, and the germline J gene provides the missing end. This chain joins TRBV20-1 and TRBJ2-1, with 9 bases fitting TRBD2. CDR1 is DFQATT, CDR2 SNEGSKA, per germline (reference sequence). The junction had 7 bases not matched to a gene; V was cut back by 2 bases and J by 8 bases. This CDR3 contains 14 residues. The covered CDR3 bases are TGCAGTGCTAGACTTGGCGGGGGGGCCGATGAG. Translating gives CSARLGGGADE. The CDR3 in full is CSARLGGGADEQFF.

Worth noting for this clone: The sequenced fragment ends 3 residues before the CDR3 boundary, so the rest is inferred from the germline J gene. V and J are TRBV28 and TRBJ1-6; the match to TRBD1 covers 7 bases. The CDR3 extends over 13 amino acids. The germline V gene has CDR1 MDHEN and CDR2 SYDVKM. This CDR3 reads CASSWTGSLTLHF. The sequenced CDR3 bases are TGTGCCAGCAGTTGGACAGGCTCCCTGACC.

For this clone: The CDR3 end is not reached by the read, which stops 3 residues before it; the germline J gene fills it in. The V call is TRBV19, the J call TRBJ1-2, with 7 bases that match TRBD1. The V segment lost 6 bases and the J segment 4 bases; nucleotides outside the gene matches: 2. This CDR3 region has 12 residues. Germline loops: CDR1 LNHDA, CDR2 SQIVND (reference sequence). Partial CDR3 DNA: TGTGCCAGTAGCGACAGGGTCTATGGC. Its protein is CASSDRVYG. The entire CDR3 protein is CASSDRVYGYTF.

Of note for this clone: The read ends 3 residues shy of where the CDR3 ends; the end is completed using the germline J gene. This sequence joins TRBV30 and TRBJ1-2; D gene ambiguous. In germline, CDR1 is GTSNPN, CDR2 SVGIG (reference sequence). V was clipped by 3 bases and J by 5 bases, with 13 bases between them. This CDR3 is 13 amino acids long. The sequenced part of the CDR3 DNA is TGTGCCTGGAGCAATTCCCCGGGGTATGGC. This sequence encodes CAWSNSPGYG. The CDR3 in its entirety is CAWSNSPGYGYTF.

In regard to this clone: The read terminates 3 residues before the CDR3 end, so the remaining end is supplied by the germline J gene. This sequence joins TRBV29-1 and TRBJ2-3; 8 positions match TRBD2. The germline V gene has CDR1 SQVTM and CDR2 ANQGSEA. CDR3 length: 14 residues. CDR3: CSVEDVAGRETQYF. The covered CDR3 bases are TGCAGCGTTGAAGATGTAGCGGGGAGAGAGACG.

About this clone: The read ends 3 residues early relative to the CDR3; the germline J gene fills the gap. This chain joins TRBV13 and TRBJ1-3; D might be TRBD1 (6 bases). Germline V gene sequence: CDR1 PRHDT, CDR2 FYEKMQ (reference sequence). Trimming took 9 bases from V and 3 from J, leaving 12 bases between them. The CDR3 extends over 13 amino acids. Incomplete CDR3 DNA: TGTGCCAGTTCCTGGGACAATGGAAACACC. This sequence encodes CASSWDNGNT. The full CDR3 is CASSWDNGNTIYF. Combining the CDR3 with reference TRBV13 and TRBJ1-3 gives the whole variable domain AAGVIQSPRHLIKEKRETATLKCYPIPRHDTVYWYQQGPGQDPQFLISFYEKMQSDKGSIPDRFSAQQFSDYHSELNMSSLELGDSALYFCASSWDNGNTIYFGEGSWLTVV.

With regard to this clone: The CDR3 extends 3 residues past the end of the read, so its final part is completed from the germline J gene. V is TRBV20-1 and J is TRBJ1-6, with unresolved D. The germline gives CDR1 DFQATT, CDR2 SNEGSKA (reference sequence). The CDR3 has 14 residues. Partial CDR3 DNA: TGCAGTTCCCAAGCAAAGGGTACTAGGGTAGCC. This codes for CSSQAKGTRVA. The entire CDR3 sequence reads CSSQAKGTRVALHF.

CDR3 residues: CSARDLFSTSGRAAEYNEQFF. The sequenced CDR3 bases are TGCAGTGCTAGAGATCTGTTTAGTACTAGCGGGAGGGCCGCGGAGTACAATGAG. The chain carries TRBV20-1 and TRBJ2-1, with 13 positions matching TRBD2. The CDR3 is cut off 3 residues early in the read; its end comes from the germline J gene. Unmatched junction bases numbered 18, after V lost 0 bases and J lost 4 bases. CDR1 is DFQATT, CDR2 SNEGSKA, per germline (reference sequence). The CDR3 has 21 amino acids.

As concerns this clone: Germline and junction disagree at one end, which may indicate a read error. The CDR3 end is not reached by the read, which stops 3 residues before it; the germline J gene fills it in. The rearrangement joins TRBV11-3 to TRBJ2-7; 7 nucleotides line up with TRBD2. This CDR3 region has 15 residues. CDR1 and CDR2 from the germline V gene are SGHNT and YENEEA. This CDR3 is CTSSPTSASTYEQYF. The DNA read from the CDR3 is TGTACCAGCAGCCCCACTAGCGCTTCAACCTACGAG.

Comments on this clone: The same CDR3 arises from other DNA sequences in this sample as well. Partial CDR3 DNA: TGCGCCAGCAGCTTGCCGACGGGGGATTCACCC. Protein sequence: CASSLPTGDSP. In full, the CDR3 is CASSLPTGDSPLHF. The gene calls are TRBV5-1 and TRBJ1-6, with a possible D match to TRBD1 (5 bases). The read stops 3 residues short of the end of the CDR3; the missing end is completed from the germline J gene. The CDR3 length is 14 residues. Germline-derived CDR1 and CDR2 are SGHRS and YFSETQ. V lost 1 base and J 8 bases, leaving 10 bases between the germline ends.

As regards this clone: The CDR3 goes on 3 residues after the read ends, and that part is filled in from the germline J gene. This chain connects TRBV7-3 to TRBJ2-1; TRBD2 matches 16 bases. CDR1 SGHTA and CDR2 FQGTGA come from the germline V gene. Trimming took 5 bases from V and 6 from J; bases not matched to a gene: 4. The CDR3 extends over 16 amino acids. CDR3 bases read: TGTGCCAGCAGCCCCGGGACTAGCGGGGGGGTCAATGAG. This sequence encodes CASSPGTSGGVNE. The complete CDR3 reads CASSPGTSGGVNEQFF.

Incomplete CDR3 DNA: TGTGCCAGCAGCCAAATGTGGACAGGTACCTACGAG. It specifies CASSQMWTGTYE. The complete CDR3 reads CASSQMWTGTYEQYF. V and J are TRBV11-2 and TRBJ2-7, with 7 bases matching TRBD1. The read falls 3 residues short of the CDR3 end, and the missing part is taken from the germline J gene. The junction had 9 bases not matched to a gene; V was cut back by 5 bases and J by 2 bases. CDR1 is SGHAT and CDR2 is FQNNGV in the germline V gene. This CDR3 contains 15 residues.

Measured by frequency, this clone is medium-sized. The CDR3 extends 3 residues past the end of the read, so its final part is completed from the germline J gene. The chain uses TRBV29-1 and TRBJ2-4; D not resolved. The CDR3 runs 14 residues. Germline V lookup: CDR1 SQVTM, CDR2 ANQGSEA. Trimming took 0 bases from V and 0 from J, leaving 6 bases between them. CDR3 sequence: CSVEDILAKNIQYF. CDR3 DNA, as far as it was read: TGCAGCGTTGAAGACATACTAGCCAAAAACATT.

Remarks on this clone: The read finishes 3 residues shy of the CDR3 end, and the germline J gene is used to complete it. This chain joins TRBV10-3 and TRBJ1-1; a possible D gene is TRBD1 (5 bases). Per germline, CDR1 ENHRY and CDR2 SYGVKD. This CDR3 is built from 16 residues. V was pared by 8 bases and J by 2 bases, with 21 bases between. CDR3 in amino acids: CAIQQHLQTANTEAFF. The covered CDR3 bases are TGTGCCATCCAACAACACCTACAGACAGCAAACACTGAA.

Measured by frequency, this clone is medium-sized (0.01 to 0.1%). The read halts 3 residues ahead of the CDR3 end, with the missing end drawn from the germline J gene. The chain carries TRBV2 and TRBJ2-1; D ambiguous. CDR1 SNHLY and CDR2 FYNNEI come from the germline V gene. The length of the CDR3 is 14 residues. Between the trimmed V and J ends, which lost 3 bases and 6 bases, there was a span of 12 bases. The chain's CDR3 is CASSDWHLSNEQFF. The sequenced CDR3 bases are TGTGCCAGCAGTGATTGGCATCTCTCCAATGAG.

Comments on this clone: The CDR3 extends 3 residues past the end of the read, so its final part is completed from the germline J gene. The genes are TRBV7-3 and TRBJ2-1, with 8 bases that match TRBD2. The V gene's germline CDR1 is SGHTA and CDR2 FQGTGA. The CDR3 spans 16 residues. V lost 0 bases, J lost 3 bases, and 4 bases stayed unmatched. CDR3 loop: CASSLTTSGGYNEQFF. The sequenced CDR3 bases are TGTGCCAGCAGCTTAACCACTAGCGGAGGCTACAATGAG.

Details on this clone: The read stops 3 residues short of the end of the CDR3; the missing end is completed from the germline J gene. The genes are TRBV19 and TRBJ1-2, with D unresolved. Germline loops: CDR1 LNHDA, CDR2 SQIVND (reference sequence). The CDR3 runs 17 residues. CDR3 in amino acids: CASSIDLAGGRYNDYTF. The covered CDR3 bases are TGTGCCAGTAGTATAGACCTAGCGGGAGGGCGGTACAATGAC.

For this clone: The CDR3 end falls 3 residues outside the read, so it is completed with the germline J gene. The chain has TRBV20-1 and TRBJ1-4, with a weak D call TRBD1 (6 bases). Trimming removed 0 bases at V and 4 bases at J, with 24 bases between. Per germline, CDR1 DFQATT and CDR2 SNEGSKA (reference sequence). The CDR3 extends over 19 amino acids. CDR3 DNA, as far as it was read: TGCAGTGCTAGAGATTCCAAGGCAGGCTGGGGGCTAAATAATGAAAAA. Residues: CSARDSKAGWGLNNEK. The whole CDR3 reads CSARDSKAGWGLNNEKLFF.

The CDR3: CAWGGRLANEQFF. CDR3 DNA (partial): TGTGCCTGGGGGGGGAGGCTGGCGAATGAG. The chain has TRBV30 and TRBJ2-1; possibly TRBD2 for D (6 bases). The read gets to within 3 residues of the CDR3 end, and the germline J gene fills in the rest. The length of the CDR3 is 13 residues. The germline gives CDR1 GTSNPN, CDR2 SVGIG (reference sequence). V gave up 5 bases and J gave up 7 bases, with 15 bases separating them.

The CDR3 is CASSLGLPFWEKLFF. Partial CDR3 DNA: TGTGCCAGCAGCTTAGGACTGCCCTTTTGGGAAAAA. The chain combines TRBV7-9 with TRBJ1-4; D remains unclear. Read coverage stops 3 residues before the CDR3 terminus; the germline J gene supplies the remainder. With 1 base removed from V and 8 bases from J, the gap between germline ends came to 14 bases. CDR3 length: 15 amino acids. CDR1 is SEHNR, CDR2 FQNEAQ, per germline (reference sequence).

Comment on this clone: From the germline J gene comes the end of the CDR3, since the read stops 3 residues before it. This chain connects TRBV3-1 (or the pseudogene TRBV3-2) to TRBJ2-7; a possible D gene is TRBD1 (5 bases). Per the germline V gene, CDR1 is LGHDT and CDR2 is YNNKEL (reference sequence). Trimming cost V 0 bases and J 3 bases, with 12 bases left between them. This CDR3 contains 15 residues. CDR3 DNA (partial): TGTGCCAGCAGCCAAGAATCCGCAGGGATCTACGAG. Its translation: CASSQESAGIYE. The full CDR3 is CASSQESAGIYEQYF.

As for this clone: The CDR3 extends 3 residues past the end of the read, so its final part is completed from the germline J gene. The rearrangement links TRBV5-6 to TRBJ1-5, with a possible D match to TRBD1 (5 bases). CDR3 length: 13 amino acids. V lost 1 base, J lost 6 bases, and 8 bases lay in between. Germline values: CDR1 SGHDT, CDR2 YYEEEE. CDR3 protein: CASSLSGSQPQHF. CDR3 DNA (partial): TGTGCCAGCAGCTTGTCAGGGAGTCAGCCC.

Concerning this clone itself: Read data end 3 residues before the CDR3 end; the end is taken from the germline J gene. The genes are TRBV5-1 and TRBJ2-2; 10 nucleotides agree with TRBD2. The germline gives CDR1 SGHRS, CDR2 YFSETQ. This CDR3 has 16 residues. With V trimmed by 4 bases and J by 3 bases, 6 bases remained unmatched. This CDR3 reads CASSQTSGTDTGELFF. CDR3 bases read: TGCGCCAGCAGCCAAACTAGCGGGACCGACACCGGGGAG. The variable domain in full, with the rest retrieved from reference TRBV5-1 and TRBJ2-2, is KAGVTQTPRYLIKTRGQQVTLSCSPISGHRSVSWYQQTPGQGLQFLFEYFSETQRNKGNFPGRFSGRQFSNSRSEMNVSTLELGDSALYLCASSQTSGTDTGELFFGEGSRLTVL.

Turning to this clone: The observed sequence ends 3 residues before the CDR3 terminus, with the missing tail filled in from the germline J gene. The chain recombines TRBV7-6 with TRBJ1-1; D may be TRBD1 (6 bases). Germline V gene lookup returns CDR1 SGHVS and CDR2 FNYEAQ. This CDR3 has 17 amino acids. V dropped 0 bases and J dropped 4 bases, with 18 bases sitting between them. Incomplete CDR3 DNA: TGTGCCAGCAGCTTAGCCTCAAACAGGGCTTCGAGCACTGAA. Its protein product is CASSLASNRASSTE. The CDR3 in its entirety is CASSLASNRASSTEAFF.

Concerning this clone itself: The CDR3 end is not reached by the read, which stops 3 residues before it; the germline J gene fills it in. This chain joins TRBV7-3 and TRBJ1-1; 8 nucleotides align to TRBD1. V was pared by 3 bases and J by 5 bases, with 14 bases of the junction left unmatched. In germline, CDR1 is SGHTA, CDR2 FQGTGA. CDR3 length equals 17 residues. The CDR3 is CASSFSASGQGGTEAFF. The sequenced CDR3 bases are TGTGCCAGCAGCTTTTCCGCCAGCGGACAGGGCGGGACTGAA. Full variable domain (rest looked up from reference TRBV7-3 and TRBJ1-1): GAGVSQTPSNKVTEKGKYVELRCDPISGHTALYWYRQSLGQGPEFLIYFQGTGAADDSGLPNDRFFAVRPEGSVSTLKIQRTERGDSAVYLCASSFSASGQGGTEAFFGQGTRLTVV.

Notes on this clone: Read sequence stops 3 residues before the CDR3 end, and the germline J gene provides the missing end. The J gene is TRBJ2-3, the V gene TRBV13; 12 bases fit TRBD2. This CDR3 is built from 20 residues. V trimming: 4 bases; J trimming: 0 bases; junction bases outside the gene matches: 14. Germline-derived CDR1 and CDR2 are PRHDT and FYEKMQ (reference sequence). The CDR3 loop reads CASSSTSGTSGRSSTDTQYF. The CDR3 DNA, read in part, is TGTGCCAGCAGCTCAACCTCCGGGACTAGCGGGCGATCTAGCACAGATACG.

On this clone itself: The CDR3 extends 3 residues past the end of the read, so its final part is completed from the germline J gene. This chain links TRBV4-1 with TRBJ2-2; either TRBD1 or TRBD2 may fit D (5 bases each). Germline CDR1 is MGHRA and CDR2 is YSYEKL. V dropped 1 base and J dropped 3 bases, with 9 bases sitting between them. There are 15 residues in the CDR3. The CDR3 bases that were read are TGCGCCAGCAGCCAAGGGAGAGGGGACACCGGGGAG. Protein sequence: CASSQGRGDTGE. From start to end, the CDR3 is CASSQGRGDTGELFF.